One sample yielded the 7 T cell receptor beta chains listed below, sequenced in a study of blood T cell repertoires in COVID-19. Sequencing was performed with immunoSEQ multiplex PCR; in TCRdb, only in-frame clones are kept and a portion is missing. The table includes 95,000 to 100,000 clones, around 87% detected once. Sequenced material: peripheral blood. These receptors came from a woman younger than 45 with acute or convalescent COVID-19.

The genes are TRBV7-9 and TRBJ1-4; the match to TRBD1 covers 7 bases. Per germline, CDR1 SEHNR and CDR2 FQNEAQ (reference sequence). CDR3 size: 15 residues. The V and J ends lost 5 bases and 3 bases, in that order; junction bases with no gene match: 6. This CDR3 reads CASSPRDSSNEKLFF. CDR3 nucleotide sequence: TGTGCCAGCAGCCCACGGGACAGCTCTAATGAAAAACTGTTTTTT.

A word on this clone: This CDR3 is also generated by other DNA sequences in the sample. The rearrangement links TRBV2 to TRBJ1-6; D gene unclear. The germline V gene encodes CDR1 SNHLY and CDR2 FYNNEI. The CDR3 runs 14 residues. V was trimmed by 1 base and J by 6 bases, leaving 7 bases between them. The CDR3 nucleotides are TGTGCCAGCAGTGAAGGCAGAAGTAATTCACCCCTCCACTTT. It translates to CASSEGRSNSPLHF.

V usage is TRBV28 and J usage is TRBJ1-5; 9 bases line up with TRBD1. The CDR3 spans 16 residues. Unmatched junction bases numbered 12, after V lost 6 bases and J lost 6 bases. Germline assignment: CDR1 MDHEN and CDR2 SYDVKM. CDR3 sequence: CASSPPGQGLGQPQHF. CDR3 nucleotide sequence: TGTGCCAGCAGCCCACCAGGACAGGGGCTCGGTCAGCCCCAGCATTTT.

The rearrangement links TRBV6-5 to TRBJ1-5; maybe TRBD1 (6 bases). Trimming took off 6 bases at V and 6 bases at J, with 15 bases between the two ends. Per germline, CDR1 MNHEY and CDR2 SVGAGI. CDR3 size: 14 residues. CDR3 protein: CASSWEQGGQPQHF. Here the CDR3 DNA reads TGTGCCAGCAGCTGGGAGCAAGGGGGTCAGCCCCAGCATTTT.

CDR3 nucleotides: TGTGCCAGCAGTCAGAGGACAGGGAATAATTCACCCCTCCACTTT. Its protein is CASSQRTGNNSPLHF. The rearrangement joins TRBV6-2 or TRBV6-3 to TRBJ1-6, with 8 nucleotides matching TRBD1. J gave up 5 bases and V 5 bases, and 5 bases lay outside the gene matches. This CDR3 has 15 amino acids. From germline, CDR1 is MNHEY and CDR2 SVGEGT.

The chain has TRBV7-3 and TRBJ2-2, with 11 bases aligning to TRBD2. The CDR3 has 16 amino acids. Germline CDR1 and CDR2: SGHTA and FQGTGA. V dropped 5 bases and J dropped 3; count of bases not matched to a gene: 5. CDR3 amino acids: CASSPLGLADTGELFF. As DNA, the CDR3 is TGTGCCAGCAGCCCCCTGGGACTAGCGGACACCGGGGAGCTGTTTTTT.

This clone occurred a few times. The CDR3 loop reads CASSESRGKGRNEQFF. The CDR3 nucleotides read TGCGCCAGCAGTGAGTCGAGGGGGAAGGGTCGCAATGAGCAGTTCTTC. The chain couples TRBV10-1 to TRBJ2-1, with D tentatively TRBD1 (6 bases). Germline CDR1 WNHNN, CDR2 SYGVQD (reference sequence). V lost 0 bases to trimming and J lost 6 bases, with 15 bases between them. The CDR3 runs to 16 residues.